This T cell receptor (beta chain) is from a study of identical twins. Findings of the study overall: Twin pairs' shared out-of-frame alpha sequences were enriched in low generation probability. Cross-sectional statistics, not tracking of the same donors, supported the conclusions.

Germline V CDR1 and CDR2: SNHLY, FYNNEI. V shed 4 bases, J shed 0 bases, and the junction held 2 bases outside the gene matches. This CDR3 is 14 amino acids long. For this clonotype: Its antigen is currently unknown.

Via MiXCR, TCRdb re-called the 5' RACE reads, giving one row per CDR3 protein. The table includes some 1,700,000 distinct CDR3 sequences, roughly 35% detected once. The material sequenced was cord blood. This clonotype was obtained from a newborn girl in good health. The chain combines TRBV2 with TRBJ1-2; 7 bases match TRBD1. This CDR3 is CASSATGANYGYTF. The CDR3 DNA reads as TGTGCCAGCAGTGCCACAGGGGCTAACTATGGCTACACCTTC.